What follows are 11 T cell receptor beta chains derived from one specimen sequenced in a study of blood T cell repertoires in COVID-19 (dated by TCRdb to 2018 to 2020). Library creation used the immunoSEQ multiplex PCR assay. In its TCRdb copy, this immuneACCESS table keeps in-frame sequences only and misses some clones. Where compared with another copy, unresolved V genes explain less than half of these, and the others have no known cause. Counted in this sample were more than 110,000 clones; about 70% of them appeared once. The top ten constitute over 10% of the sample. The sample taken for sequencing was peripheral blood. The source is a man at least 80 years old with acute or convalescent COVID-19.

The chain joins TRBV7-6 to TRBJ2-5; 9 nucleotides align to TRBD1. Germline CDR1 SGHVS, CDR2 FNYEAQ. The CDR3 spans 15 residues. V shed 5 bases and J 4 bases; nucleotides not matched to a gene: 8. The CDR3 spells CASSVGPDRGETQYF. The CDR3 DNA is TGTGCCAGCAGCGTAGGACCGGACAGGGGAGAGACCCAGTACTTC. The full variable domain, rest sourced from reference TRBV7-6 and TRBJ2-5, is GAGVSQSPRYKVTKRGQDVALRCDPISGHVSLYWYRQALGQGPEFLTYFNYEAQQDKSGLPNDRFSAERPEGSISTLTIQRTEQRDSAMYRCASSVGPDRGETQYFGPGTRLLVL.

This clone appeared once. The chain links TRBV5-1 to TRBJ2-5, with 11 bases matching TRBD2. The junction had 1 base not matched to a gene; V was cut back by 0 bases and J by 0 bases. CDR3 length: 16 residues. CDR1 and CDR2 (germline): SGHRS, YFSETQ. This chain's CDR3 is CASSLGLAGNQETQYF. CDR3 bases: TGCGCCAGCAGCTTGGGACTAGCGGGGAACCAAGAGACCCAGTACTTC.

The V call is TRBV19, the J call TRBJ2-1; the match to TRBD1 covers 7 bases. Trimming cost V 5 bases and J 6 bases; bases outside gene matches: 10. CDR1 and CDR2 (germline): LNHDA, SQIVND (reference sequence). The CDR3 runs 15 residues. The CDR3 is CASSPPGGPLNEQFF. Written as DNA, the CDR3 is TGTGCCAGTAGTCCCCCAGGGGGACCGCTCAATGAGCAGTTCTTC.

V is TRBV28 and J is TRBJ2-7; D is perhaps TRBD1 (6 bases). There are 15 residues in the CDR3. Trimming pared 5 bases from V and 0 bases from J, leaving 14 bases between. Germline V gene data show CDR1 as MDHEN and CDR2 as SYDVKM. The CDR3: CASSVGGMSSYEQYF. The DNA for the CDR3 is TGTGCCAGCAGTGTAGGGGGAATGAGCTCCTACGAGCAGTACTTC.

The chain links TRBV4-1 to TRBJ2-1; tentatively, D is TRBD2 (6 bases). Trimming stripped 0 bases from V and 0 bases from J, with 9 bases between. The CDR3 contains 16 residues. Per the germline V gene, CDR1 is MGHRA and CDR2 is YSYEKL. The CDR3 loop is CASSQDIGSSYNEQFF. CDR3 sequence (DNA): TGCGCCAGCAGCCAAGATATCGGGAGCTCCTACAATGAGCAGTTCTTC.

Here the CDR3 reads CASSFNRDSTDTQYF. In DNA form, the CDR3 reads TGTGCCAGCAGCTTTAACAGGGATAGCACAGATACGCAGTATTTT. The chain couples TRBV7-2 to TRBJ2-3, with D perhaps matching TRBD1 (6 bases). There are 15 residues in the CDR3. Germline V gene data show CDR1 as SGHTA and CDR2 as FQGNSA. Trimming shortened V by 3 bases and J by 0 bases, and 10 bases separated the two germline ends. The whole variable domain, filled in from reference TRBV7-2 and TRBJ2-3, reads GAGVSQSPSNKVTEKGKDVELRCDPISGHTALYWYRQSLGQGLEFLIYFQGNSAPDKSGLPSDRFSAERTGGSVSTLTIQRTQQEDSAVYLCASSFNRDSTDTQYFGPGTRLTVL.

J is TRBJ1-1 and V is TRBV3-1 (or the pseudogene TRBV3-2), with TRBD1 as a possible D gene (5 bases). Germline values: CDR1 LGHDT, CDR2 YNNKEL (reference sequence). Trimming stripped 3 bases from V and 1 base from J, with 12 bases between. The CDR3 has 15 amino acids. The CDR3 sequence: CASSQGTGGNTEAFF. In DNA, the CDR3 is TGTGCCAGCAGCCAGGGAACAGGTGGGAACACTGAAGCTTTCTTT.

The chain employs TRBV7-8 and TRBJ1-1; possible D gene TRBD1, 6 bases. There are 15 residues in the CDR3. Germline V gene data show CDR1 as SGHVS and CDR2 as FQNEAQ. Trimming cost V 7 bases and J 1 base, with 16 bases left between them. The CDR3 DNA reads as TGTGCCAGCACCAATTGGGGGCTGGGGAACACTGAAGCTTTCTTT. It encodes CASTNWGLGNTEAFF.

This chain links TRBV30 with TRBJ1-6; D possibly corresponds to TRBD1 (6 bases). Trimming cost V 0 bases and J 7 bases, with 13 bases left between them. The germline V gene has CDR1 GTSNPN and CDR2 SVGIG (reference sequence). The CDR3 is made up of 15 amino acids. CDR3 sequence (DNA): TGTGCCTGGAGTGTTCCCTGGACAGCAAATTCACCCCTCCACTTT. Residues: CAWSVPWTANSPLHF.

The DNA of the CDR3 is TGTGCCAGCTCACCATCAATCACCGGGGAGCTGTTTTTT. Residues: CASSPSITGELFF. This chain connects TRBV18 to TRBJ2-2; D is unresolved. The V end lost 2 bases, the J end lost 4 bases, and 5 bases lay between the germline ends. This CDR3 region has 13 residues. The germline V gene has CDR1 KGHSH and CDR2 LQKENI.

CDR3 amino acids: CASSEWGQSTDTQYF. In nucleotides, the CDR3 is TGTGCCAGCAGTGAATGGGGACAGAGCACAGATACGCAGTATTTT. The chain recombines TRBV6-1 with TRBJ2-3; 7 positions agree with TRBD1. The CDR3 length is 15 residues. Germline lookup yields CDR1 MNHNS and CDR2 SASEGT. Trimming at V came to 2 bases and at J to 0 bases, leaving 2 bases not matched to a gene.